The following is a T cell receptor beta chain sequence with its context. Its antigen remains unidentified. This specimen comes from a study of cytomegalovirus exposure and HLA in healthy donors. About the research overall: There were around 390 genotyped donors. Of these, roughly 84% fell in the genetic ancestry cluster associated with self-reported Caucasian donors. Overall study results and limits: Some V segments could not be told apart, so they were left out, TRBV6-2 and TRBV6-3 among them. In an earlier analysis, about 87% or about 30%: the productive usage of most TCR beta V segments.

Germline V gene lookup returns CDR1 SGDLS and CDR2 YYNGEE. V was cut by 0 bases and J by 0 bases, with 9 bases left in between. The CDR3 has 15 residues. PCR involved 60 Vbeta and 13 Jbeta primers. Profiling relied on immunoSEQ multiplex PCR, and the TCRdb table lists in-frame clones only, not all of them. The sample consists of more than 250,000 clones, about 90% of them appearing once. The receptor comes from a woman aged 18-35 years in good health and CMV-seronegative. The rearrangement joins TRBV9 to TRBJ1-1; maybe TRBD1 (6 bases). The sequenced material came from PBMCs. The CDR3 reads CASSVGTELNTEAFF. In DNA form, the CDR3 reads TGTGCCAGCAGCGTAGGGACAGAATTGAACACTGAAGCTTTCTTT.